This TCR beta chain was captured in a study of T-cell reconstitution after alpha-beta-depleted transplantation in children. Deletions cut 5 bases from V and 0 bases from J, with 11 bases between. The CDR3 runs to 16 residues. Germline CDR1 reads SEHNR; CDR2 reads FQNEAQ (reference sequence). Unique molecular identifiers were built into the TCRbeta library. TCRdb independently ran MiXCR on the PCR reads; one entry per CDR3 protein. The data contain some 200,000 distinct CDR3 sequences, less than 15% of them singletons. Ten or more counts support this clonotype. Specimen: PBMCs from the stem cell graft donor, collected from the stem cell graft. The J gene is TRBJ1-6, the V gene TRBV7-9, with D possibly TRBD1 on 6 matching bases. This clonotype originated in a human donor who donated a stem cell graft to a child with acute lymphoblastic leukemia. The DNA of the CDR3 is TGTGCCAGCAGCCGGGACATATTCTCCTATAATTCACCCCTCCACTTT. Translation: CASSRDIFSYNSPLHF.